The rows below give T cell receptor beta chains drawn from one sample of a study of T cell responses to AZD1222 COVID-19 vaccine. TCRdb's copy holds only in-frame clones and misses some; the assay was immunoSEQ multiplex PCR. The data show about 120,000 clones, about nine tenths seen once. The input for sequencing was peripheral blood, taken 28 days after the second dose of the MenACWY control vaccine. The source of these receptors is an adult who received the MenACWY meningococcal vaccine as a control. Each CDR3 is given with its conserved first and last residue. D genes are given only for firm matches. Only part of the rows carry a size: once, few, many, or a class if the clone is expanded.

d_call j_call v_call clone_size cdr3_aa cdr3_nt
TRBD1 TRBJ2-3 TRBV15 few CATSRVRGQGGSDTQYF TGTGCCACCAGCAGAGTTAGGGGACAGGGAGGATCAGATACGCAGTATTTT
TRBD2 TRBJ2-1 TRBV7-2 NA CASSIGLVNEQFF TGTGCCAGCAGCATAGGACTAGTCAATGAGCAGTTCTTC
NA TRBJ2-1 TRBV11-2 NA CASSLIVTEQFF TGTGCCAGCAGCTTAATAGTGACTGAGCAGTTCTTC
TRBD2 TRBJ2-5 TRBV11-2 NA CASMEASGGGQETQYF TGTGCCAGCATGGAGGCTAGCGGGGGGGGTCAAGAGACCCAGTACTTC
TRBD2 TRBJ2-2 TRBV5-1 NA CASSLSGRGTGELFF TGCGCCAGCAGCTTGAGCGGGAGGGGCACCGGGGAGCTGTTTTTT
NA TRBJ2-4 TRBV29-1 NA CSVVGISENIQYF TGCAGCGTTGTTGGGATTTCTGAAAACATTCAGTACTTC
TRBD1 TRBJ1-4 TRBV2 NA CASTGQPNEKLFF TGTGCCAGCACGGGACAGCCGAATGAAAAACTGTTTTTT
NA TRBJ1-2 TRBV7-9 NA CASSLALDSPNYGYTF TGTGCCAGCAGCTTAGCTCTGGACAGCCCTAACTATGGCTACACCTTC
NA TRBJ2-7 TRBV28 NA CASSLIGYEQYF TGTGCCAGCAGTTTAATAGGGTACGAGCAGTACTTC
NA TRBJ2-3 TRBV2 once CASSGRGGEDTQYF TGTGCCAGCAGTGGACGTGGGGGTGAAGATACGCAGTATTTT
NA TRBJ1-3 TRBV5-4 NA CASRQGVSGNTIYF TGTGCCAGCAGGCAGGGAGTCTCTGGAAACACCATATATTTT
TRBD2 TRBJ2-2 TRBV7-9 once CASSSWTSGRRDTGELFF TGTGCCAGCAGCTCTTGGACTAGCGGGAGACGAGACACCGGGGAGCTGTTTTTT
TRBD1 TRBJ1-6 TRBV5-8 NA CASSSGQLYNSPLHF TGTGCCAGCAGCTCGGGACAGCTATATAATTCACCCCTCCACTTT
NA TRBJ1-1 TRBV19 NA CASSIGLRGGEAFF TGTGCCAGTAGTATCGGACTCCGAGGTGGTGAAGCTTTCTTT
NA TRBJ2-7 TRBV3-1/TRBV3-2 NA CASSQGTGLSDSTLNEQYF TGTGCCAGCAGCCAAGGAACAGGGTTATCGGACTCAACCTTGAACGAGCAGTACTTC
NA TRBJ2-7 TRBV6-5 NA CASQTLTGSPYEQYF TGTGCCAGTCAGACCCTGACCGGGAGTCCCTACGAGCAGTACTTC
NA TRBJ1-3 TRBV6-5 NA CASSPYAPSGNTIYF TGTGCCAGCAGTCCCTACGCTCCCTCTGGAAACACCATATATTTT
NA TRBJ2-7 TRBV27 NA CASSFSQTVGEQYF TGTGCCAGCAGTTTCTCACAGACCGTGGGGGAGCAGTACTTC
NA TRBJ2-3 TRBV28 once CASSSPRVLTDTQYF TGTGCCAGCAGTTCCCCTAGGGTCCTCACGGATACGCAGTATTTT
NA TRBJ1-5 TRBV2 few CASSVGGLSNQPQHF TGTGCCAGCAGTGTAGGAGGACTTAGCAATCAGCCCCAGCATTTT
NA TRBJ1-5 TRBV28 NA CASRNPGTVNQPQHF TGTGCCAGCAGGAACCCAGGCACCGTAAATCAGCCCCAGCATTTT
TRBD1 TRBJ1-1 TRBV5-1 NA CASSLEGGENSEAFF TGCGCCAGCAGCTTGGAAGGGGGCGAGAACTCTGAAGCTTTCTTT
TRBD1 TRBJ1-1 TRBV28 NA CASRTMTGLTEAFF TGTGCCAGCAGGACCATGACAGGGCTTACTGAAGCTTTCTTT
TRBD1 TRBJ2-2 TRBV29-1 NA CSVERWDRDTGELFF TGCAGCGTTGAGCGGTGGGACAGAGACACCGGGGAGCTGTTTTTT
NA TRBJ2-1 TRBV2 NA CASTSLNEQFF TGTGCCAGCACCTCCCTAAATGAGCAGTTCTTC
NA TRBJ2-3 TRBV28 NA CASSPDYADTQYF TGTGCCAGCAGTCCAGACTACGCGGATACGCAGTATTTT
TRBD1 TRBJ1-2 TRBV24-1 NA CATSDSGTGELYGYTF TGTGCCACCAGTGACTCCGGGACAGGGGAACTCTATGGCTACACCTTC
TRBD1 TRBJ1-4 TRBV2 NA CASRETGGRVEKLFF TGTGCCAGCAGGGAGACAGGGGGCCGGGTAGAAAAACTGTTTTTT
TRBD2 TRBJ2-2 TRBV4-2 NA CASSQGLAGAGTGELFF TGTGCCAGCAGCCAAGGCCTAGCGGGGGCGGGCACCGGGGAGCTGTTTTTT
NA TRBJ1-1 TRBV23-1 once CASRWGVVGTEAFF TGCGCCAGCAGATGGGGGGTAGTGGGCACTGAAGCTTTCTTT
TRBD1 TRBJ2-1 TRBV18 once CASSPRSPTGTINEQFF TGTGCCAGCTCACCAAGGTCCCCGACAGGGACAATCAATGAGCAGTTCTTC
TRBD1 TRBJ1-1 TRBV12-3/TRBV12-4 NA CASSLGQYTEAFF TGTGCCAGCAGCCTGGGACAGTACACTGAAGCTTTCTTT
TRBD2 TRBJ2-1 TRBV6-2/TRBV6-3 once CASSFSGDSSYNEQFF TGTGCCAGCAGTTTTAGCGGGGATAGCTCCTACAATGAGCAGTTCTTC
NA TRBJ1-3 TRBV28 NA CASSLGTTGTGNTIYF TGTGCCAGCAGTTTGGGGACGACAGGAACTGGAAACACCATATATTTT
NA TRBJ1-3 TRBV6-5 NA CASSYLGISGNTIYF TGTGCCAGCAGTTACCTTGGAATCTCTGGAAACACCATATATTTT
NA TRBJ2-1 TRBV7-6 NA CASKGFGGNEQFF TGTGCCAGCAAAGGGTTTGGGGGCAATGAGCAGTTCTTC
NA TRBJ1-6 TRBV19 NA CASSPSSYNSPLHF TGTGCCAGTAGCCCCAGCTCCTATAATTCACCCCTCCACTTT
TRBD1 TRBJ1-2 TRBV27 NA CASGDRGISGYTF TGTGCCAGCGGAGACAGGGGCATCTCGGGCTACACCTTC
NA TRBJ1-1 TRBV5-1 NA CASSIQGGNTEAFF TGCGCCAGCAGCATCCAGGGTGGGAACACTGAAGCTTTCTTT
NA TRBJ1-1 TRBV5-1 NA CASSLAQPLGTEAFF TGCGCCAGCAGCTTGGCTCAGCCCCTGGGGACTGAAGCTTTCTTT
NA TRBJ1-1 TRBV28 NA CASTQDRGAFF TGTGCCAGCACCCAGGACCGGGGGGCTTTCTTT
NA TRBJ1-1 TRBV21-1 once CASSKGSGRGRGNTEAFF TGTGCCAGCAGCAAAGGGTCTGGCAGGGGACGGGGGAACACTGAAGCTTTCTTT
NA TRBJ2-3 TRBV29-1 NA CSAGGAGTDTQYF TGCAGCGCTGGGGGAGCGGGCACAGATACGCAGTATTTT
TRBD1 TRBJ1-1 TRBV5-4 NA CASSGIQGGGSTEAFF TGTGCCAGCAGCGGAATACAGGGGGGCGGTAGCACTGAAGCTTTCTTT
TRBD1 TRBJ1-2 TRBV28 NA CASSPLDRGAGYTF TGTGCCAGCAGTCCGCTTGACAGGGGTGCTGGCTACACCTTC
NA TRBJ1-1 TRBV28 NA CASSLGDQNTEAFF TGTGCCAGCAGTTTAGGGGACCAGAACACTGAAGCTTTCTTT
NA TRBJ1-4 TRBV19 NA CASSRTASTNEKLFF TGTGCCAGTAGTAGGACGGCCTCAACTAATGAAAAACTGTTTTTT
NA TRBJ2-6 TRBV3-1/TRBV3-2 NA CASMGAGANVLTF TGTGCCAGCATGGGGGCTGGGGCCAACGTCCTGACTTTC
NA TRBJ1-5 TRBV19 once CASSRGSGNQPQHF TGTGCCAGTAGTAGGGGGTCGGGCAATCAGCCCCAGCATTTT
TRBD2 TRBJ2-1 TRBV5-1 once CASSLPPKTSGRYNEQFF TGCGCCAGCAGCTTGCCCCCGAAAACTAGCGGGAGATACAATGAGCAGTTCTTC
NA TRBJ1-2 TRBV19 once CASSMDRGAGSNYGYTF TGTGCCAGTAGTATGGATAGGGGTGCAGGCTCCAACTATGGCTACACCTTC
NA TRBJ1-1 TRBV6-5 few CASSYSRRGTEAFF TGTGCCAGCAGTTACTCGAGGAGGGGCACTGAAGCTTTCTTT
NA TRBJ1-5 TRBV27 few CASSLAGGPNQPQHF TGTGCCAGCAGTTTAGCAGGAGGACCCAATCAGCCCCAGCATTTT
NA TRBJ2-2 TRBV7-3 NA CASSHLGTNTGELFF TGTGCCAGCAGCCACCTAGGGACCAACACCGGGGAGCTGTTTTTT
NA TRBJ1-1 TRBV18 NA CASSLMGRNTEAFF TGTGCCAGCTCACTAATGGGACGGAACACTGAAGCTTTCTTT
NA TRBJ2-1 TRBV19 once CASSLLGYFSYNEQFF TGTGCCAGTAGTCTTCTTGGGTACTTCTCCTACAATGAGCAGTTCTTC
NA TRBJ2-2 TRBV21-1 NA CASSKRVVGTMNTGELFF TGTGCCAGCAGCAAAAGGGTTGTCGGGACAATGAACACCGGGGAGCTGTTTTTT
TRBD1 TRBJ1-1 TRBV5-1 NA CASSSTGKNTEAFF TGCGCCAGCAGCTCGACAGGGAAGAACACTGAAGCTTTCTTT
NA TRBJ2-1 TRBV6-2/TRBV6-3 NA CASSWGEERSYNEQFF TGTGCCAGCAGCTGGGGGGAGGAGCGTTCGTACAATGAGCAGTTCTTC
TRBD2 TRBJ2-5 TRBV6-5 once CASTSGSLSQYF TGTGCCAGCACCAGCGGGAGTTTGAGCCAGTACTTC